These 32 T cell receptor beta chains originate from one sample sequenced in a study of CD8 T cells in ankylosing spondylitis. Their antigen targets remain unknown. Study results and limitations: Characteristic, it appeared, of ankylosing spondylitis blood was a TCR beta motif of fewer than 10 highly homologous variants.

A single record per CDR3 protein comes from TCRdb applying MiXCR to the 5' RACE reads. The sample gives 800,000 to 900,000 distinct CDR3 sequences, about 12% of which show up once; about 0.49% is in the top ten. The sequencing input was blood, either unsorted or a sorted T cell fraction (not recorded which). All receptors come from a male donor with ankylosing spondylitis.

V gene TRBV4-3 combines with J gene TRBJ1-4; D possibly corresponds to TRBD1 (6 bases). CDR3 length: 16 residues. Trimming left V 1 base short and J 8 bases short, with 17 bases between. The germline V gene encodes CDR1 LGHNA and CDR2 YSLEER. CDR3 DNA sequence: TGCGCCAGCAGCCAAGCCGACAGGCTGGGGGTAGAAAAACTGTTTTTT. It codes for CASSQADRLGVEKLFF.

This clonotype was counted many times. The CDR3 DNA sequence: TGTGCCAGCAGCTTGATAAATTCACCCCTCCACTTT. This sequence encodes CASSLINSPLHF. The genes are TRBV7-8 and TRBJ1-6; D is ambiguous. There are 12 residues in the CDR3. Trimming took off 3 bases at V and 7 bases at J, with 4 bases between the two ends. Germline CDR1 SGHVS, CDR2 FQNEAQ.

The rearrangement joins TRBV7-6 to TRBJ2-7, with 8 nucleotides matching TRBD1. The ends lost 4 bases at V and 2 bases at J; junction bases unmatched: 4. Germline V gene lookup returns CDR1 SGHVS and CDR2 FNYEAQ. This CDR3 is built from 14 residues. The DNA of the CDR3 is TGTGCCAGCAGCTACCGGGACAGGACCTACGAGCAGTACTTC. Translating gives CASSYRDRTYEQYF.

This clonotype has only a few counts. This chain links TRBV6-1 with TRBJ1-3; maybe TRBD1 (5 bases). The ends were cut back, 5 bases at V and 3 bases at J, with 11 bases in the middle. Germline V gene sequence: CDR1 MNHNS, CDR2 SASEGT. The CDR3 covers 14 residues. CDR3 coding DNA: TGTGCCAGCAGTCCCCAAGGGGTTGGAAACACCATATATTTT. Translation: CASSPQGVGNTIYF.

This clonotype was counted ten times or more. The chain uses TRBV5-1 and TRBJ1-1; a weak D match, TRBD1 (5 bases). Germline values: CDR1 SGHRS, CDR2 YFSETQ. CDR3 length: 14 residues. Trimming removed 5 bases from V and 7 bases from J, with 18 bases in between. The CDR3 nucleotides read TGCGCCAGCAGTCACCGGCAGGGCAGGAATGAAGCTTTCTTT. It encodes CASSHRQGRNEAFF. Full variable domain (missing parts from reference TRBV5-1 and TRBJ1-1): KAGVTQTPRYLIKTRGQQVTLSCSPISGHRSVSWYQQTPGQGLQFLFEYFSETQRNKGNFPGRFSGRQFSNSRSEMNVSTLELGDSALYLCASSHRQGRNEAFFGQGTRLTVV.

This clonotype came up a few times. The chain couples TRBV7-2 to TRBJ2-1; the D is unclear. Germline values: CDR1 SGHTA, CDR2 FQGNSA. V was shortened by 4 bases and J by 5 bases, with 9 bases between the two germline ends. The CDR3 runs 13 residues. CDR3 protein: CASSSQMHNEQFF. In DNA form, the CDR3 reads TGTGCCAGCAGCTCCCAGATGCACAATGAGCAGTTCTTC.

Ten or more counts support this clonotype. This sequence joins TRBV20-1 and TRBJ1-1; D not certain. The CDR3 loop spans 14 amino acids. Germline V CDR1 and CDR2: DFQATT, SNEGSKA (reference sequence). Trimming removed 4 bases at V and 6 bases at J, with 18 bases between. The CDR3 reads CSANHAIRRAEAFF. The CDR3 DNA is TGCAGTGCTAACCACGCGATTCGACGGGCTGAAGCTTTCTTT.

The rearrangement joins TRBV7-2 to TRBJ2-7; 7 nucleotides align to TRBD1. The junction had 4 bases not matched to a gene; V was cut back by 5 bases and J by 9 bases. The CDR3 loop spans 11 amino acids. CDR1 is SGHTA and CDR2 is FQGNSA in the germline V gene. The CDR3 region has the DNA TGTGCCAGCAGCCTCAGGACAGGGCAGTACTTC. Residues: CASSLRTGQYF.

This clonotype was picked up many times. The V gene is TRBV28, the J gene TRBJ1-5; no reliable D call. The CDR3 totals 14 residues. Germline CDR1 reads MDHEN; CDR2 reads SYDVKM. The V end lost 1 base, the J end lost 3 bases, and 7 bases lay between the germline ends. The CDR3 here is CASSLSGINQPQHF. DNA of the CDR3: TGTGCCAGCAGTTTATCGGGGATCAATCAGCCCCAGCATTTT.

Written as DNA, the CDR3 is TGCAGTGCGCGGGGACAGGGGGGCTCCAAAAACATTCAGTACTTC. This codes for CSARGQGGSKNIQYF. The chain recombines TRBV20-1 with TRBJ2-4, with 11 bases lining up with TRBD1. CDR3 length equals 15 residues. The V gene's germline CDR1 is DFQATT and CDR2 SNEGSKA (reference sequence). Trimming cost V 6 bases and J 2 bases; bases outside gene matches: 6.

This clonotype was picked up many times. CDR3 amino acids: CASRYRDSLRDGYTF. CDR3 in DNA: TGTGCCAGCAGGTATCGGGACTCCCTGCGGGATGGCTACACCTTC. This chain connects TRBV7-9 to TRBJ1-2, with D possibly TRBD1 on 5 matching bases. The CDR3 is made up of 15 amino acids. V was trimmed by 6 bases and J by 6 bases, leaving 20 bases between them. Germline V lookup: CDR1 SEHNR, CDR2 FQNEAQ (reference sequence). Variable domain in full (rest from reference TRBV7-9 and TRBJ1-2): DTGVSQNPRHKITKRGQNVTFRCDPISEHNRLYWYRQTLGQGPEFLTYFQNEAQLEKSRLLSDRFSAERPKGSFSTLEIQRTEQGDSAMYLCASRYRDSLRDGYTFGSGTRLTVV.

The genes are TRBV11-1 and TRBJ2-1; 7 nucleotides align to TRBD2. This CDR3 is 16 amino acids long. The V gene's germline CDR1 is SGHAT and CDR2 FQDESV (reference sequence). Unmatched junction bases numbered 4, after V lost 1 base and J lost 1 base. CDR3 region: CASSLVSSGSYNEQFF. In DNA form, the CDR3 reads TGTGCCAGCAGCTTAGTGTCTAGCGGTTCCTACAATGAGCAGTTCTTC.

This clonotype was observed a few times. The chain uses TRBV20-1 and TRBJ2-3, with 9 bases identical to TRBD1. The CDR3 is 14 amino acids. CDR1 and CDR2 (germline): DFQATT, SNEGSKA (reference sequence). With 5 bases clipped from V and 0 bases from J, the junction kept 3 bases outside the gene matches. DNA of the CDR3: TGCAGTGCTCAAGGGACAGGGAGCACAGATACGCAGTATTTT. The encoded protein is CSAQGTGSTDTQYF.

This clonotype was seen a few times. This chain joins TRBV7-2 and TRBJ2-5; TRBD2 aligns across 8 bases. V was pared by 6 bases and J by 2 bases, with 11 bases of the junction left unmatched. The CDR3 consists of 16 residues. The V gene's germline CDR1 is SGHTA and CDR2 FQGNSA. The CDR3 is CASRRHFTSGQETQYF. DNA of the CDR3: TGTGCCAGCAGACGTCACTTCACTAGCGGACAAGAGACCCAGTACTTC.

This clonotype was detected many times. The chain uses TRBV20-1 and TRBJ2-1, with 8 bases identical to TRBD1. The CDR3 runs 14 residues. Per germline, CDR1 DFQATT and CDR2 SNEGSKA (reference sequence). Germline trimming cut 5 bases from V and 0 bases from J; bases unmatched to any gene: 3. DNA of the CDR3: TGCAGTGCTCATGACAGGGGCTCCTACAATGAGCAGTTCTTC. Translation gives CSAHDRGSYNEQFF.

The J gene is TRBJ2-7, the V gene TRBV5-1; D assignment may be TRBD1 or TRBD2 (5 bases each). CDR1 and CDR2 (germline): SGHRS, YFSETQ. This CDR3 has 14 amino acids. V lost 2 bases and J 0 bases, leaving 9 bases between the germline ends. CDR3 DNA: TGCGCCAGCAGCTTCGGGGACGCCTCCTACGAGCAGTACTTC. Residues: CASSFGDASYEQYF. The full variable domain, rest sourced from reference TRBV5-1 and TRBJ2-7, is KAGVTQTPRYLIKTRGQQVTLSCSPISGHRSVSWYQQTPGQGLQFLFEYFSETQRNKGNFPGRFSGRQFSNSRSEMNVSTLELGDSALYLCASSFGDASYEQYFGPGTRLTVT.

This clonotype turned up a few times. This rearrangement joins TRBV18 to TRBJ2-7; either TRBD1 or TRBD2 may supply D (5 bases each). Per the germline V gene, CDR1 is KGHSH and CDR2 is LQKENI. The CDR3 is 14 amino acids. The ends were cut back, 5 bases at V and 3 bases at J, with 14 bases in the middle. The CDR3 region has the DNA TGTGCCAGCTCAGGGACCACGGGTTTCTACGAGCAGTACTTC. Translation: CASSGTTGFYEQYF.

The CDR3 nucleotides read TGTGCCAGCAATAGGGCTAGCGGATACAATGAGCAGTTCTTC. As protein: CASNRASGYNEQFF. The chain has TRBV7-2 and TRBJ2-1, with 7 bases matching TRBD2. Trimming cost V 7 bases and J 4 bases; bases outside gene matches: 7. This CDR3 has 14 amino acids. Germline V lookup: CDR1 SGHTA, CDR2 FQGNSA.

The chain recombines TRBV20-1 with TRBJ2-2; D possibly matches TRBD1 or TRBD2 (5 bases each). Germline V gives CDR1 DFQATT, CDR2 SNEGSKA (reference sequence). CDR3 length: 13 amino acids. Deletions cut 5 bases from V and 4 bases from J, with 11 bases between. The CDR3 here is CSARPGGTGELFF. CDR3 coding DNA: TGCAGTGCTCGACCTGGGGGCACCGGGGAGCTGTTTTTT.

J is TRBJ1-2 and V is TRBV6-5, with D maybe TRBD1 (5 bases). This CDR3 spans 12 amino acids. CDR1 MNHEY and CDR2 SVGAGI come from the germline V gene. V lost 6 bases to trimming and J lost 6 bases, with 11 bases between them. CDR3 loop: CASRSDSHGYTF. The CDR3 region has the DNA TGTGCCAGCAGGTCAGACAGTCATGGCTACACCTTC.

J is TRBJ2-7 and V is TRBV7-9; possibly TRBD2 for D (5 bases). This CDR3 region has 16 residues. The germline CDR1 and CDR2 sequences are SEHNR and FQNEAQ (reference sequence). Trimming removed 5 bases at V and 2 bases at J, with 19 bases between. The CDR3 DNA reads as TGTGCCAGCAGCCCCGGCGCGGGCCTCATGACCTACGAGCAGTACTTC. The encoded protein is CASSPGAGLMTYEQYF.

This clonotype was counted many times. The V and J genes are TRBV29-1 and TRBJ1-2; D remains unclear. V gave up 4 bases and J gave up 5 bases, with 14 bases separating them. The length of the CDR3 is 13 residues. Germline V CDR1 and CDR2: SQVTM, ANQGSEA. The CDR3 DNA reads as TGCAGCGTTGTAGGCAGTAGAGCATATGGCTACACCTTC. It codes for CSVVGSRAYGYTF.

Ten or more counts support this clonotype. The CDR3 reads CSARDEGGQSYYEQYF. The CDR3 DNA reads TGCAGTGCTAGAGATGAAGGGGGGCAAAGCTACTACGAGCAGTACTTC. The V and J genes are TRBV20-1 and TRBJ2-7; perhaps D is TRBD1 or TRBD2 (6 bases each). The CDR3 loop spans 16 amino acids. V lost 0 bases, J lost 3 bases, and 18 bases lay in between. The germline V gene has CDR1 DFQATT and CDR2 SNEGSKA (reference sequence).

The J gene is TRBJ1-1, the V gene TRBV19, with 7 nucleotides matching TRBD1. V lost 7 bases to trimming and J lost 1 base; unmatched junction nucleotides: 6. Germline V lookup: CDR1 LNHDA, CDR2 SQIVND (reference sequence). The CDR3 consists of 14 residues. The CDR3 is CASIRQGSNTEAFF. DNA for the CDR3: TGTGCCAGTATCAGACAGGGCTCGAACACTGAAGCTTTCTTT.

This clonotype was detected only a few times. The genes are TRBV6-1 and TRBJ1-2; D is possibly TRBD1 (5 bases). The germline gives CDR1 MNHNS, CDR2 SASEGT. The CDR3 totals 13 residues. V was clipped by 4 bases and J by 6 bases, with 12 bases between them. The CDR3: CASSVAGRHGYTF. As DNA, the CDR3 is TGTGCCAGCAGTGTGGCGGGGCGGCATGGCTACACCTTC.

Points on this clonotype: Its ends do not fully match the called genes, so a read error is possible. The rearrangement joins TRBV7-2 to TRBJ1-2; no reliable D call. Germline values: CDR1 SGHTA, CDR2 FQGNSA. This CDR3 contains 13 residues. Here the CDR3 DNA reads TGTGCCAGCAGCTCACGATTCCTGATTTCAACCTTCTTC. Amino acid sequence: CASSSRFLISTFF.

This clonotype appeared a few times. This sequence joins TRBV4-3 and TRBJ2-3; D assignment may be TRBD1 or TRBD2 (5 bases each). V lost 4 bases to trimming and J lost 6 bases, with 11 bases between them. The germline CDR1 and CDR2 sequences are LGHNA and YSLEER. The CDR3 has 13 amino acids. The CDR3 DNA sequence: TGCGCCAGCAGCCGCAACGAGGGGGATACGCAGTATTTT. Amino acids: CASSRNEGDTQYF.

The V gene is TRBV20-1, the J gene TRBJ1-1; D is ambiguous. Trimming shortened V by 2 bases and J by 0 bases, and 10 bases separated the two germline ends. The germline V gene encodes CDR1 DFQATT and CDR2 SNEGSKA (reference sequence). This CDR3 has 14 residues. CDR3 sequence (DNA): TGCAGTGCTAGAATCGCAGCGGTGAACACTGAAGCTTTCTTT. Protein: CSARIAAVNTEAFF.

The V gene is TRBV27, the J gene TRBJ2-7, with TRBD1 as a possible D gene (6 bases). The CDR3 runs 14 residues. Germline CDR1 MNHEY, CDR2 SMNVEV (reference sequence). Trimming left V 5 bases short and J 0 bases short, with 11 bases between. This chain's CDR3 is CASSRQDSSYEQYF. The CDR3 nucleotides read TGTGCCAGCAGTCGACAGGATAGCTCCTACGAGCAGTACTTC.

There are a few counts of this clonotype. DNA for the CDR3: TGTGCCAGCAGCCCAGGGGCCGGGGGGCCCGGGGAGCTGTTTTTT. Amino acid sequence: CASSPGAGGPGELFF. The chain is built from TRBV11-1 and TRBJ2-2; weak D call: TRBD2 (7 bases). This CDR3 comprises 15 residues. V was trimmed by 5 bases and J by 6 bases, leaving 16 bases between them. The germline V gene has CDR1 SGHAT and CDR2 FQDESV (reference sequence).

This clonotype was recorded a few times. The CDR3 nucleotides read TGTGCCAGCAGTTACTCGGGGCAGGCCGGGGCAGGCAATCAGCCCCAGCATTTT. Encoded protein: CASSYSGQAGAGNQPQHF. This sequence joins TRBV6-5 and TRBJ1-5, with D possibly TRBD1 on 5 matching bases. Trimming stripped 0 bases from V and 2 bases from J, with 17 bases between. The length of the CDR3 is 18 residues. Germline V CDR1 and CDR2: MNHEY, SVGAGI.

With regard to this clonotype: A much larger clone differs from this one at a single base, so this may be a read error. CDR3 amino acids: CASNSRTGVPLPFF. The CDR3 region has the DNA TGTGCCAGCAACTCAAGGACTGGGGTCCCTCTTCCGTTCTTC. The chain uses TRBV7-6 and TRBJ2-1, with D possibly being TRBD2 (5 bases). The V and J ends lost 7 bases and 15 bases respectively, with 25 bases between them. The germline V gene encodes CDR1 SGHVS and CDR2 FNYEAQ. The CDR3 sequence is 14 residues long.